This T cell receptor beta chain was captured by sequencing in a study of OX40 agonist ivuxolimab in advanced cancers. At the level of the study: Ivuxolimab was administered intravenously to patients at 0.01 to 10 mg/kg every 2 weeks.

Findings and limits, study-wide: The study found among the lowest clonal expansion in partial responders at 0.1-3.0 mg/kg.

Germline V gene lookup returns CDR1 MNHNS and CDR2 SASEGT. The CDR3 contains 14 residues. V lost 6 bases and J lost 3, with 12 bases in between. TCRdb's copy holds only in-frame clones and misses some; the assay was immunoSEQ multiplex PCR. The table shows about 95,000 clones, with about 91% occurring only once. Regarding this clone: The antigen is not known.

The starting material was CD4+ or CD8+ T cells sorted from blood, obtained in a trial of the OX40 agonist ivuxolimab. The chain recombines TRBV6-1 with TRBJ1-5; D may be TRBD1 (6 bases). This TCR derives from an adult with an advanced solid tumor such as melanoma, head and neck, liver or kidney cancer. CDR3 loop: CASSTQGLNQPQHF. CDR3 nucleotides: TGTGCCAGCAGCACACAGGGCCTCAATCAGCCCCAGCATTTT.